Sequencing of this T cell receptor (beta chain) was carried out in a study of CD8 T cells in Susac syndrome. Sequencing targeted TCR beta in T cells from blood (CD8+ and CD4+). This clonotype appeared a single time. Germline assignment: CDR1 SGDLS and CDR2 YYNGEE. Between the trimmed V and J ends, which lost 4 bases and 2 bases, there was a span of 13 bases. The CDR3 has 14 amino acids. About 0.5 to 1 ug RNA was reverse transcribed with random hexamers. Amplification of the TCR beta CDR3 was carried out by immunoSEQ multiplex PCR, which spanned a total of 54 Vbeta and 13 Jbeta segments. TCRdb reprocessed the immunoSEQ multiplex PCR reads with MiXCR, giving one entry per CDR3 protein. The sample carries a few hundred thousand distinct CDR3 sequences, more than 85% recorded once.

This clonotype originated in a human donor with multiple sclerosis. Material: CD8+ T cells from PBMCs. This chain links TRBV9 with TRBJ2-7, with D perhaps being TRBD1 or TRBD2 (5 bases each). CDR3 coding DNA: TGTGCCAGCAGCCCCTGGGACCAACCCTACGAGCAGTACTTC. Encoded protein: CASSPWDQPYEQYF.